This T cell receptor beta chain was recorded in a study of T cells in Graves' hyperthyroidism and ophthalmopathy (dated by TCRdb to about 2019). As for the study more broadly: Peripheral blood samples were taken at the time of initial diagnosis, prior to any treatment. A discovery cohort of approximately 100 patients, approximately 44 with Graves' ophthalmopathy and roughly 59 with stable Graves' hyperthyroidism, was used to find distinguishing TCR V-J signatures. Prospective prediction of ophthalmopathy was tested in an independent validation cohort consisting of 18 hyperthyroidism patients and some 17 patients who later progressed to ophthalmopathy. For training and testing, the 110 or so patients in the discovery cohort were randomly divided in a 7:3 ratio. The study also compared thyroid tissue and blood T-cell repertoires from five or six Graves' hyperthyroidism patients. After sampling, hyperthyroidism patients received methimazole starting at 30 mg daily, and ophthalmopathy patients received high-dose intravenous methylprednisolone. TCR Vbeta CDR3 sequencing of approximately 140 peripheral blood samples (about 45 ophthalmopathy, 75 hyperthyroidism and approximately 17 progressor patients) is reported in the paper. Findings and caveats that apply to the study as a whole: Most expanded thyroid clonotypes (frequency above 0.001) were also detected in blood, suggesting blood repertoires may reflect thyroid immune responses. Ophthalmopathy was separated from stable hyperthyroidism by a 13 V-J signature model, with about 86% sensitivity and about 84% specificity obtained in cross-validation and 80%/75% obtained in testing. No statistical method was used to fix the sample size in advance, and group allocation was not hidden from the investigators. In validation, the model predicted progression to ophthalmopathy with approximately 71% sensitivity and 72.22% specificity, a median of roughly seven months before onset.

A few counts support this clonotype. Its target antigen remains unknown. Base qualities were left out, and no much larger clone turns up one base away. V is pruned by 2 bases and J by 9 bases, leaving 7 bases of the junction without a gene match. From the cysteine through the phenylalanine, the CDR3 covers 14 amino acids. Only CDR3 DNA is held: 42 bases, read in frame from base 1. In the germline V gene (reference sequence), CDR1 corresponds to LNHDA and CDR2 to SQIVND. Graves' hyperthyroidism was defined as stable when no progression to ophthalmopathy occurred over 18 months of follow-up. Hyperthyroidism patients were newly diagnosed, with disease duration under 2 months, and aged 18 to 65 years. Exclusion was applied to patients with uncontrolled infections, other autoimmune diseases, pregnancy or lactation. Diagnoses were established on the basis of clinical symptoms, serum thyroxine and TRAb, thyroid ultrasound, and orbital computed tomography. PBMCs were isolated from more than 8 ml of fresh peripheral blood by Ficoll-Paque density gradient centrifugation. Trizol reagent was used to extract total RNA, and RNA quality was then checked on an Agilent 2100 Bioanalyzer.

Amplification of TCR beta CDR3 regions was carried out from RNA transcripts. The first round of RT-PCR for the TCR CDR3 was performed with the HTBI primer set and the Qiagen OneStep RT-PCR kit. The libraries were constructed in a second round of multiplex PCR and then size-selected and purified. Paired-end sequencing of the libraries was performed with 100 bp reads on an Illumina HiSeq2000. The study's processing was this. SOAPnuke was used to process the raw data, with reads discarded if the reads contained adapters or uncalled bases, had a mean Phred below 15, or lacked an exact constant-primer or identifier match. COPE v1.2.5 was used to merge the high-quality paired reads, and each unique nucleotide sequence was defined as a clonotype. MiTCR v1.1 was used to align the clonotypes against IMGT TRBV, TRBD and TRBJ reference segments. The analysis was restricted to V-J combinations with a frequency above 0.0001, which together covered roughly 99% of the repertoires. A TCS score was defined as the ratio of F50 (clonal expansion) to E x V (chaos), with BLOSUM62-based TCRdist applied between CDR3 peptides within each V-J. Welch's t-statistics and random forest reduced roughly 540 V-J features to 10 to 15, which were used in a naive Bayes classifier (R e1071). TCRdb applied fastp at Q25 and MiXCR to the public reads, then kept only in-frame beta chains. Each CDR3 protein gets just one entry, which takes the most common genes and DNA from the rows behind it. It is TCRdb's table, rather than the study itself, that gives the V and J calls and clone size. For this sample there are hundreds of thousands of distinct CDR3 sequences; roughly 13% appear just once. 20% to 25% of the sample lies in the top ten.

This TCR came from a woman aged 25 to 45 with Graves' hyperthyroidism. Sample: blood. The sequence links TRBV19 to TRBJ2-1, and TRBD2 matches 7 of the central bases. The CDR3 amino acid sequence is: CASSISRLAGEQFF. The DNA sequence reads TGTGCCAGTAGTATATCCCGACTAGCCGGTGAGCAGTTCTTC.